This T cell receptor beta chain comes out of a study of blood T cell repertoires in COVID-19. Across the study: The United States, Italy and Spain were the sources of the acute and convalescent COVID-19 samples. PBMCs, B-cell-depleted T cells, or T cells were the source of the cDNA or gDNA that made up the material.

In the study's own analysis: It was from reference gene primer amplification that nucleated cell counts were estimated. Using immunoSEQ multiplex PCR, the repertoire was profiled, and TCRdb retains in-frame clones only, with some absent. V and J calls plus clone size are reproduced from that table; the DNA served to infer D and trimming. The repertoire includes 95,000 to 100,000 clones, around 93% of them detected once, and 15% to 20% sits in the top ten. This TCR came from a man aged 45-65 years with acute or convalescent COVID-19. Sequencing was carried out using peripheral blood.

The CDR3 region is CATSMTGYYEQYF. CDR3 sequence (DNA): TGTGCCACCAGCATGACAGGATACTACGAGCAGTACTTC. The V call is TRBV24-1, the J call TRBJ2-7; D is possibly TRBD1 (6 bases). Germline V CDR1 and CDR2: KGHDR, SFDVKD. The CDR3 spans 13 residues. The V end lost 7 bases, the J end lost 3 bases, and 12 bases lay between the germline ends.